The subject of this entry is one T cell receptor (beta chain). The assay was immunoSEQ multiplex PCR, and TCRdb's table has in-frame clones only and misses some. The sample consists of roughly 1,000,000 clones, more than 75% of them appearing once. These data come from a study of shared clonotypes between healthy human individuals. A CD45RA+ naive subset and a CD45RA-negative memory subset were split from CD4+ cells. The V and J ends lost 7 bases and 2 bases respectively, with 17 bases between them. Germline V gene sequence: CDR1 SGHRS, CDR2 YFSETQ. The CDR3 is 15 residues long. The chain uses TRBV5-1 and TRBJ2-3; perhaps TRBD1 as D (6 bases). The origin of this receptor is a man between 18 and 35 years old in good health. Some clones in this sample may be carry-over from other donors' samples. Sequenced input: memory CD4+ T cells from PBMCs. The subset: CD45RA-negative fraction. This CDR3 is CASVQGHDFTDTQYF. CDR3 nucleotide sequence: TGCGCCAGCGTACAGGGTCATGATTTCACAGATACGCAGTATTTT.